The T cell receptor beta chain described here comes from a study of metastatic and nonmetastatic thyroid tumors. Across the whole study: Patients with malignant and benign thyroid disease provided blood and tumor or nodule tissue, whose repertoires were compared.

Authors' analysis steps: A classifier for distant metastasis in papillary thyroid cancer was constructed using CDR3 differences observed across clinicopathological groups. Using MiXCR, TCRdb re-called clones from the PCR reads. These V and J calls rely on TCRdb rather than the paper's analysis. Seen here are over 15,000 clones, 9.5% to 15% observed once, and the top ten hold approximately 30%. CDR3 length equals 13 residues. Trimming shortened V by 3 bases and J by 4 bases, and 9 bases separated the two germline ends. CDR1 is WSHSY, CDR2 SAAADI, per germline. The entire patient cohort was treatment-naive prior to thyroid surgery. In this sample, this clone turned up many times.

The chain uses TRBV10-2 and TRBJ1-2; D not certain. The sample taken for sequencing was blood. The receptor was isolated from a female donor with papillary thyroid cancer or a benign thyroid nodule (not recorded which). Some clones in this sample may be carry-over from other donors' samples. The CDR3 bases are TGCGCCAGCAGTGATAGGGTGGGCTATGGCTACACCTTC. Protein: CASSDRVGYGYTF.